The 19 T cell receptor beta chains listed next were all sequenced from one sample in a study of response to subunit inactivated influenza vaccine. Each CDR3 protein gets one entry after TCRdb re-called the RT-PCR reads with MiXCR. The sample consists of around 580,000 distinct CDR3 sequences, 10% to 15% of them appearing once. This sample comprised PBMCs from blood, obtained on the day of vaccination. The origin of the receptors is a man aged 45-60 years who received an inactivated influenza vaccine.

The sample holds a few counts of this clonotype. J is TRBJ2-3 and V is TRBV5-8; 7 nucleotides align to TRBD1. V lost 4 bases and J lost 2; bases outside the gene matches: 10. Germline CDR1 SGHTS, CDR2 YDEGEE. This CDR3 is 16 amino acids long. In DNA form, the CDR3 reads TGTGCCAGCAGCGTGCCGGGACAGAAAATCACAGATACGCAGTATTTT. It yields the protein CASSVPGQKITDTQYF.

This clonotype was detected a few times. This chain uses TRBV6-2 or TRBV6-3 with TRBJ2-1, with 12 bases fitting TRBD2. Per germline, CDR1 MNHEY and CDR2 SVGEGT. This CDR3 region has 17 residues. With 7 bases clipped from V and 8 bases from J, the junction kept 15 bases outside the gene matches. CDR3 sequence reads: CASTGLAGPPSDYEQFF. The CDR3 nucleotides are TGTGCCAGCACCGGACTAGCGGGACCACCATCGGACTATGAGCAGTTCTTC.

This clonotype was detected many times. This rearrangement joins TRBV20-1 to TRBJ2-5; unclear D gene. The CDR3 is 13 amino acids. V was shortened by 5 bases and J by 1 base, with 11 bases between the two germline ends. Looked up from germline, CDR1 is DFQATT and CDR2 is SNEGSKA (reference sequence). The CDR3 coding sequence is TGCAGTGCTCGCCCGTGGAGCCAAGAGACCCAGTACTTC. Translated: CSARPWSQETQYF.

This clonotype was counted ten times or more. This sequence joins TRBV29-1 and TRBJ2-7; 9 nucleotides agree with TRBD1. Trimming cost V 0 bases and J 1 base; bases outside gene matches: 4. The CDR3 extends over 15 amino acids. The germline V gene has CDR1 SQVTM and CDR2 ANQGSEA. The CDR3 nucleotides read TGCAGCGTTGAAGAGAAGGGACAGGGTTCCTACGAGCAGTACTTC. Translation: CSVEEKGQGSYEQYF.

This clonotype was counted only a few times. CDR3 DNA: TGCAGTGCCTACGACGGGACTGGCTCTCTCGAGCAGTACTTC. This encodes CSAYDGTGSLEQYF. J is TRBJ2-7 and V is TRBV20-1; D might be TRBD2 (6 bases). CDR1 and CDR2 (germline): DFQATT, SNEGSKA (reference sequence). The CDR3 has 14 amino acids. V was cut by 6 bases and J by 6 bases, with 21 bases left in between.

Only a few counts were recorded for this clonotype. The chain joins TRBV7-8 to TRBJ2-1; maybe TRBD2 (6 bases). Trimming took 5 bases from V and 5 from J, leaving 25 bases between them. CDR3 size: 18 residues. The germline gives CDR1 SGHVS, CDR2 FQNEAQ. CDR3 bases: TGTGCCAGCAGCCCCTCGCACCCGGGACTTCGGCTACACAATGAGCAGTTCTTC. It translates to CASSPSHPGLRLHNEQFF.

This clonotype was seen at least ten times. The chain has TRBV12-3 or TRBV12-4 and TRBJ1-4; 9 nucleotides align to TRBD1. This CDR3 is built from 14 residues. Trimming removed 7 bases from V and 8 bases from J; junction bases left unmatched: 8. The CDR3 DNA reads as TGTGCCAGCAATTCGGGACAGGGCGGGGAAAAACTGTTTTTT. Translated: CASNSGQGGEKLFF.

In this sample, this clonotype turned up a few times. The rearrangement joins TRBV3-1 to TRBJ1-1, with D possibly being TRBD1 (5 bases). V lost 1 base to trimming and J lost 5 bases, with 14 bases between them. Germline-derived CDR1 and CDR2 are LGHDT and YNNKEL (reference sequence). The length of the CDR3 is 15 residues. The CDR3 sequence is CASSQVGAPDTEAFF. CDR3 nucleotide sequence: TGTGCCAGCAGCCAAGTTGGGGCGCCGGATACTGAAGCTTTCTTT.

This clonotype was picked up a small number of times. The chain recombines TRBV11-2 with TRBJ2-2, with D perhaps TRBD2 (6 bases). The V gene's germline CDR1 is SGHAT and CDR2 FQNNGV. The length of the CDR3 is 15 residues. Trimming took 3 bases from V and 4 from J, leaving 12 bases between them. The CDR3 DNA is TGTGCCAGCAGCTTGGGTCAGGAGGGCACCGGGGAGCTGTTTTTT. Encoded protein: CASSLGQEGTGELFF.

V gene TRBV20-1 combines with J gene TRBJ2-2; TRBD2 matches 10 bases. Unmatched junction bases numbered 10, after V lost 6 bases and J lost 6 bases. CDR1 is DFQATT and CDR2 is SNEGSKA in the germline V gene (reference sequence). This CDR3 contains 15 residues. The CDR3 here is CSATDGTSDSGELFF. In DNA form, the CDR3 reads TGCAGTGCGACCGATGGGACTAGCGATTCCGGGGAGCTGTTTTTT.

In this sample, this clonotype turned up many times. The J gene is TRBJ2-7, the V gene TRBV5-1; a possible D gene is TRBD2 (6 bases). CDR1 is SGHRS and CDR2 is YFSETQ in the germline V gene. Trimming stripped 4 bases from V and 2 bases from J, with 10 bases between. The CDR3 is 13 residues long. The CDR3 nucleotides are TGCGCCAGCAGCCCGGGACTTCCCTACGAGCAGTACTTC. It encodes CASSPGLPYEQYF.

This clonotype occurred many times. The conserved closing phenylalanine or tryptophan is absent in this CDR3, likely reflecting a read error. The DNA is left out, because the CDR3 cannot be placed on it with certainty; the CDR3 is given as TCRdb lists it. CDR3 sequence reads: CASSFEYEPNLAV. V usage is TRBV12-3 or TRBV12-4 and J usage is TRBJ1-3. The length of the CDR3 is 13 amino acids, counting both ends.

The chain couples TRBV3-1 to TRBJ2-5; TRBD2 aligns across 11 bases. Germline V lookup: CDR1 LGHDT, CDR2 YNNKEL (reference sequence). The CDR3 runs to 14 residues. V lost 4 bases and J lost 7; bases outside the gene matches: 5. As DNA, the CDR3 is TGTGCCAGCAGCCCACGACTAGCGGGGAGGACCCAGTACTTC. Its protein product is CASSPRLAGRTQYF.

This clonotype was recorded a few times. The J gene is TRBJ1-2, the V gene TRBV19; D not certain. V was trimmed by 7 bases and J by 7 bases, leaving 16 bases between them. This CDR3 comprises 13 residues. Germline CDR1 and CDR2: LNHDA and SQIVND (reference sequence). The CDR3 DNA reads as TGTGCCAGTATTGGAGACCACGTCCGTGGCTACACCTTC. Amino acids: CASIGDHVRGYTF.

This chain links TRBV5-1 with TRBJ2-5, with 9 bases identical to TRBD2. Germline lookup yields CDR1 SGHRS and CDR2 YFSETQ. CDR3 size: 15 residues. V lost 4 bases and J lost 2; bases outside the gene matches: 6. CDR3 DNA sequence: TGCGCCAGCAGCAATAGCGGGGGCCCACAAGAGACCCAGTACTTC. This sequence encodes CASSNSGGPQETQYF.

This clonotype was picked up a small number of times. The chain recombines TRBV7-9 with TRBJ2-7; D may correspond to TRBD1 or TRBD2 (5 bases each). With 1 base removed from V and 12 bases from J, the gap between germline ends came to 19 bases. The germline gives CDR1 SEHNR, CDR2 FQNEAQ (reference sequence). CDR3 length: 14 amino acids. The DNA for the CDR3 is TGTGCCAGCAGCTTAGGGGGGTGGAATGCCAGTCTGTACTTC. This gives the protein CASSLGGWNASLYF. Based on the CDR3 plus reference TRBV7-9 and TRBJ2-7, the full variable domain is DTGVSQNPRHKITKRGQNVTFRCDPISEHNRLYWYRQTLGQGPEFLTYFQNEAQLEKSRLLSDRFSAERPKGSFSTLEIQRTEQGDSAMYLCASSLGGWNASLYFGPGTRLTVT.

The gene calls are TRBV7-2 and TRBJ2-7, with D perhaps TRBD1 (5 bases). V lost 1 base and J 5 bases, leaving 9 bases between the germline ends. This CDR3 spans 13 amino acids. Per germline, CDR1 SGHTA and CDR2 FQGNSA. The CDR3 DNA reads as TGTGCCAGCAGCTTAGGACAGTTAAACGAGCAGTACTTC. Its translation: CASSLGQLNEQYF. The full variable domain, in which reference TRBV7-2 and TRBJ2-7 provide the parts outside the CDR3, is GAGVSQSPSNKVTEKGKDVELRCDPISGHTALYWYRQSLGQGLEFLIYFQGNSAPDKSGLPSDRFSAERTGGSVSTLTIQRTQQEDSAVYLCASSLGQLNEQYFGPGTRLTVT.

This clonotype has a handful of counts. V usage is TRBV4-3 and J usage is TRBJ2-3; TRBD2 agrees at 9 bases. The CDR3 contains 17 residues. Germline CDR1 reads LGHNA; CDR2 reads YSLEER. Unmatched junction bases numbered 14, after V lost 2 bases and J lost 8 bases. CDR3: CASSQFVGLAGKSTQYF. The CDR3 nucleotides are TGCGCCAGCAGCCAATTCGTTGGGCTAGCGGGAAAGTCTACGCAGTATTTT.

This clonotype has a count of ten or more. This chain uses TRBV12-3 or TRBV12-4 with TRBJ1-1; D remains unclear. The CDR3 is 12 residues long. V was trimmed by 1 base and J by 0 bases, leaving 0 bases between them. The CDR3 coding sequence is TGTGCCAGCAGTTTAGTGAACACTGAAGCTTTCTTT. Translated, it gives CASSLVNTEAFF.